This TCR beta chain was sequenced during a study of blood T cells in healthy people across ages. Notes on the study in general: It was not known whether donors were CMV positive (a possible confounder of expanded clonotype changes). Aged donors had fewer naive CD4+ cells and lower diversity than long-lived donors.

On this clonotype itself: Its antigen is undetermined.

The second PCR ran roughly 7 to 12 cycles with a sample-barcoded 5' primer and J-beta primers. The template-switch adaptor was a 5' adaptor with 12 random nucleotides. It tagged each cDNA molecule. Via MiXCR, TCRdb re-called the 5' RACE reads, giving one row per CDR3 protein. In the table there are hundreds of thousands of distinct CDR3 sequences, roughly 56% of which are singletons. V dropped 2 bases and J dropped 0; count of bases not matched to a gene: 8. The CDR3 has 19 residues. The germline V gene encodes CDR1 MNHEY and CDR2 SVGEGT. Around 9 milliliters of peripheral blood were drawn from each donor into EDTA-treated tubes.

This TCR was recovered from a man aged 40-49 years in good health. Material: blood. The rearrangement joins TRBV6-2 or TRBV6-3 to TRBJ2-3, with 13 nucleotides matching TRBD2. CDR3 nucleotides: TGTGCCAGCAGTTACCGGGGACTAGCGGGACGTATTAGCACAGATACGCAGTATTTT. It codes for CASSYRGLAGRISTDTQYF.